This T cell receptor beta chain emerged from a study of blood T cell repertoires in COVID-19. Overall study context: The United States, Italy and Spain supplied acute and convalescent COVID-19 samples. T cells, B-cell-depleted T cells, or PBMCs provided the cDNA or gDNA that served as material.

This CDR3 has 14 amino acids. After removal of 5 bases from V and 9 bases from J, the junction contained 11 bases not matched to a gene. Germline V lookup: CDR1 SGHVS, CDR2 FQNEAQ. In the source study's methods: Estimated nucleated cell counts came from reference gene primer amplification. Sequenced by immunoSEQ multiplex PCR; TCRdb stores in-frame clones only, minus some. D and trimming were read from the DNA, whereas the V and J calls and clone size are those reported in that table. The sample has under 150,000 clones; approximately 91% are singletons. Sequencing was performed on peripheral blood. This TCR came from a man aged 45-65 years with active or convalescent COVID-19. The V call is TRBV7-8, the J call TRBJ2-7, with 9 nucleotides matching TRBD1. The CDR3 sequence is CASSNRDRDRRQYF. CDR3 nucleotides: TGTGCCAGCAGCAACCGGGACAGGGATCGGCGGCAGTACTTC.